The 26 T cell receptor beta chains presented below share a single source sample, sequenced in a study of CD8 T cells in ankylosing spondylitis (dated by TCRdb to the late 2010s). To prepare the library, 5' RACE was applied. Sequencing was performed on an Illumina HiSeq 2500. TCRdb itself trimmed the public reads at Q25 with fastp, ran MiXCR and retained productive beta chains. Under each unique CDR3 protein, matching rows form one entry showing the most common genes and DNA. This sample has 200,000 to 250,000 distinct CDR3 sequences in its table, and approximately 12% of those were observed once. The top ten constitute less than 7.5% of the sample. Sequencing used blood, either unsorted or a sorted T cell fraction (not recorded which). The origin of the receptors is a male donor with ankylosing spondylitis or in good health (not recorded which).

This clonotype was counted between two and nine times. The chain has TRBV5-1 and TRBJ2-1; perhaps TRBD1 as D (5 bases). The CDR3 length is 12 residues. Germline V gives CDR1 SGHRS, CDR2 YFSETQ. With 2 bases removed from V and 8 bases from J, the gap between germline ends came to 8 bases. The CDR3 protein is CASSFAGYEQFF. The CDR3 coding sequence is TGCGCCAGCAGCTTCGCAGGGTATGAGCAGTTCTTC.

This clonotype appeared a few times. The rearrangement joins TRBV7-9 to TRBJ1-2, with 7 positions matching TRBD1. Losses at the gene ends were 5 bases for V and 5 bases for J; bases not matched to a gene: 11. Germline V lookup: CDR1 SEHNR, CDR2 FQNEAQ (reference sequence). This CDR3 region has 15 residues. The CDR3 region has the DNA TGTGCCAGCAGCCCATATCAGGGGGATAGGTATGGCTACACCTTC. As protein: CASSPYQGDRYGYTF.

This clonotype was seen at least ten times. This rearrangement joins TRBV5-1 to TRBJ2-3; 9 positions match TRBD2. Germline V gene sequence: CDR1 SGHRS, CDR2 YFSETQ. V shed 4 bases, J shed 2 bases, and the junction held 8 bases outside the gene matches. The CDR3 is 16 amino acids. CDR3 in amino acids: CASSPLGGRATDTQYF. The CDR3 DNA reads TGCGCCAGCAGCCCGCTGGGCGGGAGGGCCACAGATACGCAGTATTTT. The full variable domain, rest sourced from reference TRBV5-1 and TRBJ2-3, is KAGVTQTPRYLIKTRGQQVTLSCSPISGHRSVSWYQQTPGQGLQFLFEYFSETQRNKGNFPGRFSGRQFSNSRSEMNVSTLELGDSALYLCASSPLGGRATDTQYFGPGTRLTVL.

The table lists this clonotype with many counts. The chain is built from TRBV27 and TRBJ2-7, with D unresolved. This CDR3 region has 13 residues. V was shortened by 3 bases and J by 8 bases, with 14 bases between the two germline ends. Germline V lookup: CDR1 MNHEY, CDR2 SMNVEV (reference sequence). The CDR3 DNA is TGTGCCAGCAGTTTTTCGGTGGAAACGAAGCAGTACTTC. Translation: CASSFSVETKQYF.

This clonotype occurred a few times. V usage is TRBV7-8 and J usage is TRBJ1-1; D unclear. The germline V and J ends were trimmed by 3 bases and 6 bases, with 14 bases remaining between them. Germline CDR1 reads SGHVS; CDR2 reads FQNEAQ. CDR3 length: 14 amino acids. As DNA, the CDR3 is TGTGCCAGCAGCTTTTACGCCGGTGGAGCTGAAGCTTTCTTT. It specifies CASSFYAGGAEAFF.

This clonotype was counted many times. The chain is built from TRBV6-2 or TRBV6-3 and TRBJ2-1, with unresolved D. V was pared by 5 bases and J by 3 bases, with 8 bases between. CDR3 length: 13 amino acids. Germline V gene sequence: CDR1 MNHEY, CDR2 SVGEGT. CDR3 DNA: TGTGCCAGCAGTCCAGGCCGCTACAATGAGCAGTTCTTC. It specifies CASSPGRYNEQFF.

This clonotype was detected ten times or more. CDR3 amino acids: CASSLTAGGYTF. The CDR3 DNA follows: TGCGCCAGCAGCTTGACGGCAGGAGGCTACACCTTC. J is TRBJ1-2 and V is TRBV5-1; D unclear. V dropped 1 base and J dropped 8 bases, with 9 bases sitting between them. The CDR3 length is 12 residues. Germline V gene sequence: CDR1 SGHRS, CDR2 YFSETQ.

The rearrangement links TRBV7-9 to TRBJ2-3; 10 bases match TRBD2. V lost 3 bases, J lost 6 bases, and 6 bases stayed unmatched. Germline lookup yields CDR1 SEHNR and CDR2 FQNEAQ (reference sequence). CDR3 length: 15 amino acids. The CDR3 sequence is CASSLGAGGPDTQYF. As DNA, the CDR3 is TGTGCCAGCAGCTTGGGAGCGGGAGGGCCGGATACGCAGTATTTT.

The chain has TRBV18 and TRBJ1-5; 7 nucleotides line up with TRBD1. The CDR3 is 16 amino acids. The germline V gene encodes CDR1 KGHSH and CDR2 LQKENI. V was pared by 3 bases and J by 0 bases, with 5 bases of the junction left unmatched. The CDR3 bases are TGTGCCAGCTCACCCCCGGGACAGTCTAGCAATCAGCCCCAGCATTTT. Its translation: CASSPPGQSSNQPQHF.

The V gene is TRBV7-9, the J gene TRBJ2-1, with D hard to call. The CDR3 sequence is 13 residues long. The V end lost 4 bases, the J end lost 5 bases, and 9 bases lay between the germline ends. Germline CDR1 is SEHNR and CDR2 is FQNEAQ (reference sequence). The CDR3: CASSSRSHNEQFF. CDR3 sequence (DNA): TGTGCCAGCAGCTCCCGAAGTCACAATGAGCAGTTCTTC.

This clonotype was recorded many times. This chain uses TRBV15 with TRBJ1-5, with unresolved D. Germline V gene sequence: CDR1 LNHNV, CDR2 YYDKDF (reference sequence). The V and J ends lost 4 bases and 6 bases respectively, with 10 bases between them. This CDR3 region has 13 residues. The CDR3 sequence is CATSTSRGQPQHF. CDR3 bases: TGTGCCACCAGCACGTCGCGAGGTCAGCCCCAGCATTTT.

This clonotype came up a few times. J is TRBJ2-7 and V is TRBV12-3 or TRBV12-4; D gene uncertain. V was clipped by 6 bases and J by 6 bases, with 18 bases between them. The CDR3 totals 14 residues. DNA of the CDR3: TGTGCCAGCAGCCAGCCTATAGGGTTTGGCGAGCAGTACTTC. The encoded protein is CASSQPIGFGEQYF.

This clonotype was seen a handful of times. This chain joins TRBV6-1 and TRBJ1-4, with D perhaps TRBD1 (6 bases). The CDR3 is 14 residues long. Germline V CDR1 and CDR2: MNHNS, SASEGT. V was cut by 5 bases and J by 7 bases, with 14 bases left in between. The CDR3 spells CASSKGVSGEKLFF. The CDR3 DNA reads as TGTGCCAGCAGTAAGGGGGTGTCGGGTGAAAAACTGTTTTTT.

This clonotype qualifies as medium-sized. The chain employs TRBV5-1 and TRBJ2-1; D perhaps matches TRBD1 (5 bases). CDR3 length equals 13 residues. The V end lost 1 base, the J end lost 4 bases, and 6 bases lay between the germline ends. Per germline, CDR1 SGHRS and CDR2 YFSETQ. Here the CDR3 DNA reads TGCGCCAGCAGCTTGACAGGATACAATGAGCAGTTCTTC. This gives the protein CASSLTGYNEQFF.

This clonotype was recorded at least ten times. The V call is TRBV5-1, the J call TRBJ2-1; 10 bases agree with TRBD2. Germline CDR1 reads SGHRS; CDR2 reads YFSETQ. The V segment lost 1 base and the J segment 6 bases; nucleotides outside the gene matches: 4. This CDR3 comprises 15 residues. The CDR3 DNA reads TGCGCCAGCAGCTTGTTGGCTAGCGGGGGCAATGAGCAGTTCTTC. It encodes CASSLLASGGNEQFF.

At least ten counts were recorded for this clonotype. The chain uses TRBV20-1 and TRBJ1-1; a possible D gene is TRBD1 (5 bases). V dropped 5 bases and J dropped 4 bases, with 17 bases sitting between them. The CDR3 length is 14 residues. Germline V CDR1 and CDR2: DFQATT, SNEGSKA (reference sequence). The CDR3 nucleotides read TGCAGTGCTCTCGCCCCAGGGTATAGCACTGAAGCTTTCTTT. Its protein product is CSALAPGYSTEAFF.

In this sample, this clonotype turned up many times. The chain has TRBV3-1 and TRBJ2-5; 10 bases agree with TRBD2. The CDR3 sequence is 16 residues long. Trimming took 1 base from V and 2 from J; bases not matched to a gene: 4. CDR1 is LGHDT, CDR2 YNNKEL, per germline (reference sequence). CDR3 DNA: TGTGCCAGCAGCCAAGGACTAGCGGGCGATCAAGAGACCCAGTACTTC. Protein: CASSQGLAGDQETQYF.

This clonotype showed up many times. This chain joins TRBV6-1 and TRBJ2-1; D ambiguous. The CDR3 totals 12 residues. In germline, CDR1 is MNHNS, CDR2 SASEGT. V lost 8 bases and J 7 bases, leaving 12 bases between the germline ends. The CDR3: CASGLKANEQFF. The CDR3 coding sequence is TGTGCCAGCGGTCTGAAGGCGAATGAGCAGTTCTTC.

There are many counts of this clonotype. The V and J genes are TRBV5-4 and TRBJ2-7; D unresolved. V dropped 0 bases and J dropped 5 bases, with 12 bases sitting between them. The germline V gene has CDR1 SGHNT and CDR2 YYREEE (reference sequence). CDR3 length: 14 amino acids. The DNA of the CDR3 is TGTGCCAGCAGCTTGGGTGGTCGGTTCGACGAGCAGTACTTC. This gives the protein CASSLGGRFDEQYF.

This clonotype has a handful of counts. The chain is built from TRBV3-1 and TRBJ1-1, with D perhaps matching TRBD1 (6 bases). In germline, CDR1 is LGHDT, CDR2 YNNKEL (reference sequence). The CDR3 is 15 residues long. Trimming cost V 1 base and J 2 bases, with 11 bases left between them. For the CDR3, the DNA is TGTGCCAGCAGCCAAGGATGGGGGCATAACACTGAAGCTTTCTTT. Its translation: CASSQGWGHNTEAFF.

This clonotype was seen at least ten times. CDR3 residues: CSVDRGSEKLFF. As DNA, the CDR3 is TGCAGCGTTGACAGGGGAAGCGAAAAACTGTTTTTT. The chain employs TRBV29-1 and TRBJ1-4; D perhaps matches TRBD1 (6 bases). In germline, CDR1 is SQVTM, CDR2 ANQGSEA. V was clipped by 3 bases and J by 8 bases, with 10 bases between them. The CDR3 runs to 12 residues.

This clonotype was counted ten times or more. The chain couples TRBV5-1 to TRBJ1-5; possible D gene TRBD1, 6 bases. V lost 4 bases and J 5 bases, leaving 16 bases between the germline ends. The germline V gene has CDR1 SGHRS and CDR2 YFSETQ. The CDR3 is 15 amino acids. The CDR3 DNA reads as TGCGCCAGCAGCCCAGGGGAATCGGGGGATCAGCCCCAGCATTTT. Translating gives CASSPGESGDQPQHF.

This clonotype has more than one count but fewer than ten. The J gene is TRBJ2-7, the V gene TRBV5-1; maybe TRBD1 (5 bases). Germline loops: CDR1 SGHRS, CDR2 YFSETQ. V dropped 0 bases and J dropped 7 bases, with 14 bases sitting between them. This CDR3 contains 14 residues. The chain's CDR3 is CASSLGWGPREQYF. For the CDR3, the DNA is TGCGCCAGCAGCTTGGGGTGGGGCCCTAGAGAGCAGTACTTC.

The table lists this clonotype with a few counts. The genes are TRBV7-8 and TRBJ2-2, with 10 bases matching TRBD2. Germline CDR1 and CDR2: SGHVS and FQNEAQ. The CDR3 runs to 18 residues. Trimming removed 5 bases from V and 5 bases from J; junction bases left unmatched: 14. CDR3 protein: CASSLRLKAGGPTGELFF. CDR3 in DNA: TGTGCCAGCAGCCTACGTCTCAAAGCGGGAGGGCCTACCGGGGAGCTGTTTTTT.

This clonotype was counted many times. This rearrangement joins TRBV3-1 to TRBJ2-1; D perhaps matches TRBD2 (6 bases). The CDR3 is 16 amino acids. CDR1 is LGHDT, CDR2 YNNKEL, per germline (reference sequence). V lost 0 bases and J lost 6, with 15 bases in between. The CDR3 nucleotides are TGTGCCAGCAGCCAAGAATTAGCGGACGTAATCAATGAGCAGTTCTTC. This gives the protein CASSQELADVINEQFF.

This clonotype was seen repeatedly, ten times or more. The V and J genes are TRBV5-5 and TRBJ2-4, with TRBD1 matching 8 bases. The germline V gene has CDR1 SGHKS and CDR2 YYEKEE (reference sequence). J was trimmed by 8 bases and V by 4 bases; bases with no gene match: 8. This CDR3 is 14 amino acids long. The CDR3 DNA reads as TGTGCCAGCAGCCCCGGACAGGGAATGCACATTCAGTACTTC. Amino acids: CASSPGQGMHIQYF.